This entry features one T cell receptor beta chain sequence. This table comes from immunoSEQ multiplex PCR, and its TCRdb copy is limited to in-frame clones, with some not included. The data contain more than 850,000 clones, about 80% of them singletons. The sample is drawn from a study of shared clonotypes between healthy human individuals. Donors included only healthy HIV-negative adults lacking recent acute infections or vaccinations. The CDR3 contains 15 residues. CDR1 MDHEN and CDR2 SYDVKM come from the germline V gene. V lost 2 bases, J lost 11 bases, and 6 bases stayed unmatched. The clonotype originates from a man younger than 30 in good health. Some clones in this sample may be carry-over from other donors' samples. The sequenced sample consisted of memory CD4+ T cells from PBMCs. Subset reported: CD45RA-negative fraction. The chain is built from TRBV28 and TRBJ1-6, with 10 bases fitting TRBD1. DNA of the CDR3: TGTGCCAGCAGTTTACGACAGGGGGCTCGACCACCCCTCCACTTT. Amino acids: CASSLRQGARPPLHF.